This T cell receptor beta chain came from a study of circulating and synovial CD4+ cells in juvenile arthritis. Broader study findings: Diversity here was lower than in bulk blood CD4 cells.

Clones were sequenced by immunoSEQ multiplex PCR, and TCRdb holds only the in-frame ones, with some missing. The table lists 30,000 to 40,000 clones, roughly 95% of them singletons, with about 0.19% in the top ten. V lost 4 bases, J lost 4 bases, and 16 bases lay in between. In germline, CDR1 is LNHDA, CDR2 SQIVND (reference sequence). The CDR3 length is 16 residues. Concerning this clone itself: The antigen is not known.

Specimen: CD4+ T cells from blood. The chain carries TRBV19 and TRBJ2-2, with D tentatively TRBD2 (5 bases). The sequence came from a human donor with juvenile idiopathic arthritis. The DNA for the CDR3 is TGTGCCAGTAGTAGGAGACCCCCGGCGGGCACCGGGGAGCTGTTTTTT. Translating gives CASSRRPPAGTGELFF.